This TCR beta chain was recorded in a study of CD8 T cells in Susac syndrome (dated by TCRdb to between 2018 and 2021). General notes on the study: Among the sequenced Susac syndrome patients, about six had clinically active disease and fewer than 10 were in clinical remission. At the time of blood withdrawal, Susac syndrome patients were either therapy-naive, taking corticosteroids (with some also receiving IVIg), or on IVIg alone. Repertoire sequencing was used to test whether CD8+ T cell activation and differentiation in Susac syndrome was antigen driven. General study outcomes and caveats: In the CD4+ T cell repertoire of Susac syndrome patients, clonal expansion was not detected. The TCR sequencing and HLA analysis was acknowledged to have included a relatively small number of individuals.

A remark on this clonotype: There is no known antigen for this receptor. No much larger clone exists at a distance of one base, and base qualities are not known.

Peripheral blood CD8+ and CD4+ T cells from healthy donors, Susac syndrome patients and multiple sclerosis patients were profiled using high-throughput TCR beta sequencing. Recently defined diagnostic criteria for definite or probable disease were met by the Susac syndrome patients. Bulk CD8+ and CD4+ T cells were purified by magnetic negative isolation, whereas CD8+ TEMRA cells were enriched by FACS. Blood was drawn into EDTA tubes, processed within 24 hours, and PBMCs were isolated by density gradient centrifugation. PBMCs intended for TCR sequencing were frozen in liquid nitrogen and were later thawed in a 37 degrees C water bath. The sorted or isolated CD4+, CD8+ and CD8+ TEMRA cells had a purity of 90% or higher. RNA was extracted with the RNeasy kit and roughly 0.5 to 1 ug was reverse transcribed using random hexamers. The immunoSEQ multiplex PCR assay, covering 54 Vbeta and 13 Jbeta segments, was used to amplify TCR beta CDR3 regions. PCR amplification bias was corrected using a synthetic template baseline for primer optimization and computational correction. Per the source publication's procedure: Reads were annotated to V, D and J genes according to IMGT and were analyzed with immunoSEQ Analyzer, with only productive sequences retained. Clonality was computed as one minus Shannon entropy normalized by log2 of the number of productive unique sequences. For each patient and control, public and private clones were evaluated within the 100 most prevalent clones. Susac-specific clones were defined as absent from healthy and MS cohorts, over a thousand published viral clones and other ImmuneACCESS disease sequences. The raw public data were reprocessed by TCRdb itself: fastp quality trimming at Q25, MiXCR clonotype calling, in-frame beta chains only. Rows are combined by CDR3 protein, so each entry shows the most common genes and DNA. These V and J calls derive from TCRdb rather than the authors' analysis. Counted in this sample were roughly 200,000 distinct CDR3 sequences; roughly 94% of them appeared once. The biggest ten clones account for 0.099% of the sample.

The sequencing input was CD4+ T cells from PBMCs. This receptor was taken from a human donor with Susac syndrome.

CDR3 protein: CASSSTGFGGDTQYF. Read as DNA, the sequence is TGCGCCAGCAGCTCGACCGGATTCGGCGGGGATACGCAGTATTTT. The chain is made from TRBV4-3 and TRBJ2-3; TRBD2 could be the D gene, as 5 bases match. CDR1 and CDR2 (LGHNA, YSLEER) derive from the germline V gene. V was cut back by 5 bases and J by 6 bases, leaving a gap of 18 bases between them. Reading from cysteine to phenylalanine, the CDR3 counts 15 amino acids. Of all the DNA, just the CDR3 is kept, 45 bases in frame from base 1.